The 30 T cell receptor beta chains listed next were all sequenced from one sample in a study of T cell repertoires in cytomegalovirus infection. TCRdb reprocessed the reads with MiXCR, giving one entry per CDR3 protein. Of some 500,000 distinct CDR3 sequences in the sample, roughly 42% are singletons; the top ten hold more than 40%. The antigens of these receptors remain unknown. The material was cultured PBMCs, obtained from culture after CMV antigen stimulation. The receptors originated from a human donor in good health (CMV status not recorded). Some clones in this sample may be carry-over from other donors' samples.

The DNA of the CDR3 is TGTGCCAGCAGCAACACGCGGGACATTCAGTACTTC. It specifies CASSNTRDIQYF. V and J are TRBV7-2 and TRBJ2-4; D may be TRBD2 (5 bases). CDR1 SGHTA and CDR2 FQGNSA come from the germline V gene. V shed 5 bases and J shed 8 bases, with 10 bases lying between them. This CDR3 spans 12 amino acids.

This clonotype turned up a few times. The chain is built from TRBV7-2 and TRBJ1-2; maybe TRBD1 (6 bases). V was cut by 4 bases and J by 8 bases, with 17 bases left in between. CDR1 SGHTA and CDR2 FQGNSA come from the germline V gene. This CDR3 contains 14 residues. CDR3: CASSYTPTGRGYTF. Here the CDR3 DNA reads TGTGCCAGCAGCTACACCCCGACAGGAAGAGGCTACACCTTC.

This clonotype was observed many times. The rearrangement uses TRBV7-8 and TRBJ1-2; D remains unclear. Germline CDR1 reads SGHVS; CDR2 reads FQNEAQ. Trimming pared 5 bases from V and 1 base from J, leaving 14 bases between. CDR3 length: 15 residues. CDR3 residues: CASSPATRLNYGYTF. In DNA, the CDR3 is TGTGCCAGCAGCCCGGCGACAAGACTTAACTATGGCTACACCTTC.

This clonotype has a handful of counts. V usage is TRBV7-2 and J usage is TRBJ1-1; D gene unclear. V gave up 1 base and J gave up 6 bases, with 9 bases separating them. The CDR3 has 13 residues. Per the germline V gene, CDR1 is SGHTA and CDR2 is FQGNSA. The CDR3: CASSLVARSEAFF. Written as DNA, the CDR3 is TGTGCCAGCAGCTTAGTGGCACGGTCTGAAGCTTTCTTT.

The sample holds a few counts of this clonotype. The gene calls are TRBV7-8 and TRBJ2-2, with TRBD2 identical over 9 bases. Germline CDR1 and CDR2: SGHVS and FQNEAQ. V shed 2 bases, J shed 1 base, and the junction held 5 bases outside the gene matches. The CDR3 extends over 17 amino acids. The CDR3 nucleotides are TGTGCCAGCAGCTTAAGGGCGGGGGGGCGGAACACCGGGGAGCTGTTTTTT. Encoded protein: CASSLRAGGRNTGELFF.

The chain is built from TRBV2 and TRBJ2-7; D is uncertain. Trimming removed 4 bases from V and 6 bases from J, with 13 bases in between. Looked up from germline, CDR1 is SNHLY and CDR2 is FYNNEI. This CDR3 contains 13 residues. CDR3 amino acids: CASSGAPEAEQYF. CDR3 in DNA: TGTGCCAGCAGTGGGGCGCCAGAGGCCGAGCAGTACTTC.

CDR3 region: CASSVHRGSYNEQFF. For the CDR3, the DNA is TGTGCCAGCAGTGTTCACAGGGGCTCCTACAATGAGCAGTTCTTC. The V call is TRBV6-2 or TRBV6-3, the J call TRBJ2-1; TRBD1 matches 7 bases. This CDR3 is built from 15 residues. CDR1 and CDR2 (germline): MNHEY, SVGEGT. V dropped 5 bases and J dropped 0; count of bases not matched to a gene: 4.

This chain uses TRBV3-1 with TRBJ2-3; D unclear. This CDR3 is built from 12 residues. Germline values: CDR1 LGHDT, CDR2 YNNKEL (reference sequence). Trimming left V 0 bases short and J 6 bases short, with 4 bases between. The CDR3 DNA reads as TGTGCCAGCAGCCAAGAATTGGATACGCAGTATTTT. This translates into CASSQELDTQYF.

This clonotype has more than one count but fewer than ten. V usage is TRBV6-6 and J usage is TRBJ2-3; perhaps TRBD2 as D (6 bases). The CDR3 consists of 15 residues. Looked up from germline, CDR1 is MNHNY and CDR2 is SVGAGI (reference sequence). V shed 2 bases and J shed 3 bases, with 12 bases lying between them. The CDR3 is CASSYGGIRTDTQYF. CDR3 in DNA: TGTGCCAGCAGTTACGGAGGGATTCGGACAGATACGCAGTATTTT.

The gene calls are TRBV5-1 and TRBJ2-7; D is uncertain. The CDR3 has 13 residues. Per germline, CDR1 SGHRS and CDR2 YFSETQ. Trimming removed 2 bases at V and 5 bases at J, with 11 bases between. CDR3 in amino acids: CASSFKGVDEQYF. The CDR3 DNA reads TGCGCCAGCAGCTTCAAAGGAGTTGACGAGCAGTACTTC. Full variable domain (rest looked up from reference TRBV5-1 and TRBJ2-7): KAGVTQTPRYLIKTRGQQVTLSCSPISGHRSVSWYQQTPGQGLQFLFEYFSETQRNKGNFPGRFSGRQFSNSRSEMNVSTLELGDSALYLCASSFKGVDEQYFGPGTRLTVT.

The chain recombines TRBV7-6 with TRBJ2-7; D remains ambiguous. This CDR3 has 14 residues. Trimming stripped 2 bases from V and 2 bases from J, with 10 bases between. Germline CDR1 SGHVS, CDR2 FNYEAQ. The CDR3 here is CASSLYTTTYEQYF. CDR3 nucleotides: TGTGCCAGCAGCTTATACACTACAACCTACGAGCAGTACTTC.

This clonotype has only a few counts. V usage is TRBV4-3 and J usage is TRBJ2-3; TRBD2 agrees at 7 bases. CDR3 length: 15 residues. Looked up from germline, CDR1 is LGHNA and CDR2 is YSLEER. Trimming cost V 3 bases and J 6 bases; bases outside gene matches: 9. The CDR3 protein is CASSQGLIHFDTQYF. CDR3 in DNA: TGCGCCAGCAGCCAGGGACTAATACACTTTGATACGCAGTATTTT.

This clonotype came up a few times. The rearrangement uses TRBV7-2 and TRBJ2-7; the match to TRBD2 covers 11 bases. From germline, CDR1 is SGHTA and CDR2 FQGNSA. The V and J ends lost 5 bases and 6 bases, in that order; junction bases with no gene match: 6. The CDR3 contains 14 residues. The CDR3 loop is CASSPLAGGTEQYF. CDR3 sequence (DNA): TGTGCCAGCAGCCCCCTAGCGGGAGGTACCGAGCAGTACTTC.

This rearrangement joins TRBV12-3 or TRBV12-4 to TRBJ2-2; D not certain. This CDR3 region has 13 residues. V was trimmed by 3 bases and J by 5 bases, leaving 7 bases between them. The CDR3 DNA is TGTGCCAGCAGTTTGGGCGAAACCGGGGAGCTGTTTTTT. Residues: CASSLGETGELFF.

This clonotype was detected ten times or more. The rearrangement joins TRBV7-2 to TRBJ2-3, with 9 positions matching TRBD2. CDR1 SGHTA and CDR2 FQGNSA come from the germline V gene. V shed 5 bases and J 2 bases; nucleotides not matched to a gene: 14. This CDR3 region has 18 residues. CDR3 nucleotide sequence: TGTGCCAGCAGCCGGGCGCATAGCGGGAGTGGGGTCACAGATACGCAGTATTTT. It specifies CASSRAHSGSGVTDTQYF.

This clonotype was counted a single time. Just one base apart from a much larger clone, this may be a read error. This rearrangement joins TRBV12-3 or TRBV12-4 to TRBJ2-6; TRBD2 agrees at 8 bases. This CDR3 has 19 amino acids. This CDR3 reads CASNDRRRGVPSGTNVLTF. The CDR3 DNA follows: TGTGCCAGCAATGACCGCCGGCGGGGGGTCCCCTCTGGGACCAACGTCCTGACTTTC.

The chain has TRBV24-1 and TRBJ2-1, with unresolved D. From germline, CDR1 is KGHDR and CDR2 SFDVKD. The CDR3 is 16 amino acids. V was cut by 2 bases and J by 0 bases, with 10 bases left in between. In DNA, the CDR3 is TGTGCCACCAGTGATTATGACATGAGCTCCTACAATGAGCAGTTCTTC. It yields the protein CATSDYDMSSYNEQFF.

The rearrangement links TRBV19 to TRBJ2-5, with a weak D call TRBD1 (5 bases). The germline CDR1 and CDR2 sequences are LNHDA and SQIVND (reference sequence). Trimming removed 3 bases from V and 3 bases from J, with 20 bases in between. The CDR3 is made up of 17 amino acids. CDR3 in DNA: TGTGCCAGTAGTATCAACAGAGCGCGAAGGGGTAAAGAGACCCAGTACTTC. Amino acid sequence: CASSINRARRGKETQYF.

This clonotype has just one count. The chain is built from TRBV6-8 and TRBJ2-7; TRBD2 matches 9 bases. Germline V gene lookup returns CDR1 MNHGY and CDR2 SAAAGT. The V and J ends lost 5 bases and 0 bases, in that order; junction bases with no gene match: 5. CDR3 length: 15 residues. CDR3 nucleotides: TGTGCCAGCAGTCCGAGCGGGAGGAGCTCCTACGAGCAGTACTTC. This sequence encodes CASSPSGRSSYEQYF.

This clonotype was counted only a few times. The chain uses TRBV12-3 or TRBV12-4 and TRBJ2-3; 12 bases map to TRBD2. V lost 7 bases, J lost 0 bases, and 8 bases stayed unmatched. The CDR3 loop spans 17 amino acids. DNA for the CDR3: TGTGCCAGCATTATCCTAGCGGGAGGGCCTAGCACAGATACGCAGTATTTT. This encodes CASIILAGGPSTDTQYF.

The sample holds one count of this clonotype. This rearrangement joins TRBV7-6 to TRBJ2-5, with D possibly matching TRBD2 (7 bases). V lost 1 base, J lost 7 bases, and 13 bases lay in between. The CDR3 has 14 amino acids. Germline V CDR1 and CDR2: SGHVS, FNYEAQ. For the CDR3, the DNA is TGTGCCAGCAGCTTAGGAGGGGGGGATCCGACCCAGTACTTC. Protein sequence: CASSLGGGDPTQYF.

The J gene is TRBJ1-6, the V gene TRBV20-1; 8 bases are shared with TRBD1. Per germline, CDR1 DFQATT and CDR2 SNEGSKA (reference sequence). This CDR3 comprises 13 residues. Germline trimming cut 5 bases from V and 10 bases from J; bases unmatched to any gene: 7. The CDR3 reads CSAADRARSPLHF. In DNA, the CDR3 is TGCAGTGCTGCGGACAGGGCGCGCTCACCCCTCCACTTT.

This chain links TRBV5-1 with TRBJ1-2; D call uncertain. Germline values: CDR1 SGHRS, CDR2 YFSETQ. Trimming removed 4 bases at V and 0 bases at J, with 10 bases between. The CDR3 has 14 residues. The CDR3 protein is CASSPGSSNYGYTF. CDR3 coding DNA: TGCGCCAGCAGCCCTGGGTCTTCTAACTATGGCTACACCTTC.

This chain joins TRBV7-9 and TRBJ1-2; tentatively, D is TRBD1 (5 bases). V gave up 8 bases and J gave up 3 bases, with 13 bases separating them. The CDR3 length is 13 residues. Germline assignment: CDR1 SEHNR and CDR2 FQNEAQ (reference sequence). CDR3: CASQKDNHYGYTF. DNA for the CDR3: TGTGCCAGCCAAAAGGACAACCACTATGGCTACACCTTC.

The chain has TRBV20-1 and TRBJ2-3; possibly TRBD2 for D (6 bases). The CDR3 length is 12 residues. From germline, CDR1 is DFQATT and CDR2 SNEGSKA (reference sequence). V lost 0 bases to trimming and J lost 5 bases, with 6 bases between them. The CDR3 coding sequence is TGCAGTGCTAGAGAGGGGGGAGATACGCAGTATTTT. Its translation: CSAREGGDTQYF.

Remarks on this clonotype: This likely comes from a read error, as the CDR3 has no conserved phenylalanine or tryptophan at its end. The chain combines TRBV19 with TRBJ2-3; 8 bases are a match to TRBD1. The CDR3 is made up of 16 amino acids. Germline CDR1 LNHDA, CDR2 SQIVND (reference sequence). V shed 5 bases, J shed 5 bases, and the junction held 12 bases outside the gene matches. The CDR3: CASSDPRRGRVDTQYL. The CDR3 DNA reads TGTGCCAGTAGTGACCCCCGCAGGGGGCGAGTAGATACGCAGTATCTT.

This clonotype occurred many times. The CDR3 nucleotides read TGTGCCAGCAGCTCATATAGACTAGCGGGGGATTCCTACGAGCAGTACTTC. It specifies CASSSYRLAGDSYEQYF. The gene calls are TRBV7-8 and TRBJ2-7; 12 bases map to TRBD2. The CDR3 has 17 residues. CDR1 and CDR2 (germline): SGHVS, FQNEAQ. Trimming at V came to 4 bases and at J to 1 base, leaving 8 bases not matched to a gene.

V and J are TRBV19 and TRBJ1-1; D might be TRBD1 (5 bases). V was cut by 9 bases and J by 4 bases, with 12 bases left in between. CDR3 length equals 12 residues. Germline V gene sequence: CDR1 LNHDA, CDR2 SQIVND (reference sequence). The CDR3 sequence is CASLHRGTEAFF. The CDR3 coding sequence is TGTGCCAGCCTACATAGGGGCACTGAAGCTTTCTTT.

The chain links TRBV27 to TRBJ2-3; 7 nucleotides match TRBD2. This CDR3 spans 15 amino acids. V shed 2 bases and J 1 base; nucleotides not matched to a gene: 3. In germline, CDR1 is MNHEY, CDR2 SMNVEV (reference sequence). The CDR3 DNA reads TGTGCCAGCAGTTTAGGACTAGTTGGCACAGATACGCAGTATTTT. It specifies CASSLGLVGTDTQYF.

The chain joins TRBV12-3 or TRBV12-4 to TRBJ1-4; tentative D call: TRBD1 (6 bases). The CDR3 consists of 18 residues. V gave up 6 bases and J gave up 0 bases, with 20 bases separating them. The DNA for the CDR3 is TGTGCCAGCAGCCCTTTCAGCAGGGGCATCGCAACTAATGAAAAACTGTTTTTT. It codes for CASSPFSRGIATNEKLFF.